Below, 30 T cell receptor beta chains from the same sample are listed, as sequenced in a study of blood T cell repertoires in COVID-19. Only in-frame clones appear in the TCRdb table, and some are missing; sequencing was by immunoSEQ multiplex PCR. The top ten hold 2.5% to 3% of the sample, which has roughly 220,000 clones, roughly nine tenths seen once. The specimen sequenced was PBMCs or T cells enriched from blood (not recorded which). Source of these receptors: a woman aged 25 to 39 who had recovered from COVID-19.

The genes are TRBV2 and TRBJ1-6; no definite D call. Per germline, CDR1 SNHLY and CDR2 FYNNEI. V lost 7 bases, J lost 0 bases, and 7 bases lay in between. The CDR3 totals 14 residues. CDR3 coding DNA: TGTGCCAGCATGGTTAGCTCCTATAATTCACCCCTCCACTTT. This translates into CASMVSSYNSPLHF.

For this clone: An end of the junction does not agree with germline; a read error may underlie this. The chain combines TRBV3-1 (or the pseudogene TRBV3-2) with TRBJ2-7; possible D gene TRBD1, 5 bases. The CDR3 is 14 amino acids. From germline, CDR1 is LGHDT and CDR2 YNNKEL (reference sequence). The CDR3 sequence: CAGSQKGKSYEQYF. CDR3 DNA sequence: TGTGCCGGCAGCCAAAAGGGGAAAAGCTACGAGCAGTACTTC.

CDR3 sequence reads: CASSIRGIVNTEAFF. The DNA for the CDR3 is TGTGCCAGTAGTATTCGAGGGATAGTGAACACTGAAGCTTTCTTT. The chain is built from TRBV19 and TRBJ1-1; D unclear. The ends were cut back, 3 bases at V and 0 bases at J, with 11 bases in the middle. The germline gives CDR1 LNHDA, CDR2 SQIVND (reference sequence). The CDR3 extends over 15 amino acids.

The chain links TRBV6-2 or TRBV6-3 to TRBJ1-2; D remains ambiguous. V shed 0 bases and J shed 7 bases, with 9 bases lying between them. This CDR3 has 13 amino acids. CDR1 and CDR2 (germline): MNHEY, SVGEGT. CDR3 protein: CASSYSMERGYTF. CDR3 in DNA: TGTGCCAGCAGTTACTCGATGGAGCGTGGCTACACCTTC.

This chain links TRBV5-1 with TRBJ1-2; 11 positions match TRBD1. The CDR3 totals 15 residues. After removal of 0 bases from V and 7 bases from J, the junction contained 5 bases not matched to a gene. Germline-derived CDR1 and CDR2 are SGHRS and YFSETQ. The CDR3: CASSLAPGTGGGYTF. Written as DNA, the CDR3 is TGCGCCAGCAGCTTGGCCCCTGGGACAGGGGGTGGCTACACCTTC. The full variable domain, in which reference TRBV5-1 and TRBJ1-2 provide the parts outside the CDR3, is KAGVTQTPRYLIKTRGQQVTLSCSPISGHRSVSWYQQTPGQGLQFLFEYFSETQRNKGNFPGRFSGRQFSNSRSEMNVSTLELGDSALYLCASSLAPGTGGGYTFGSGTRLTVV.

The V call is TRBV12-3 or TRBV12-4, the J call TRBJ1-1, with D uncertain. The CDR3 sequence is 12 residues long. The V gene lost 3 bases and the J gene lost 10 bases, with 12 bases spanning the gap. This CDR3 is CASSFEQIVAFF. The CDR3 region has the DNA TGTGCCAGCAGTTTTGAACAAATTGTAGCTTTCTTT.

CDR3 coding DNA: TGTGCCAGCAGTTACTCCTCCCCAGCGGGCGAGACCTACGAGCAGTACTTC. Translating it yields CASSYSSPAGETYEQYF. The chain recombines TRBV6-2 or TRBV6-3 with TRBJ2-7; D is perhaps TRBD2 (6 bases). Per the germline V gene, CDR1 is MNHEY and CDR2 is SVGEGT. The CDR3 is 17 amino acids. V was shortened by 0 bases and J by 2 bases, with 17 bases between the two germline ends.

The chain is built from TRBV19 and TRBJ1-2; TRBD1 matches at 8 bases. The CDR3 runs 14 residues. Per the germline V gene, CDR1 is LNHDA and CDR2 is SQIVND (reference sequence). V gave up 4 bases and J gave up 3 bases; unmatched junction bases: 4. CDR3 nucleotide sequence: TGTGCCAGTAGTAGGGGACAGGACGACTATGGCTACACCTTC. This translates into CASSRGQDDYGYTF.

The V and J genes are TRBV21-1 and TRBJ1-3; the table gives TRBD1 as D, unverified against the DNA. TRBV21-1 corresponds to a pseudogene. The CDR3 length is 15 residues. In DNA, the CDR3 is TGTGCCAGCAGCAAGTTCAGGGTGAGTGGAAACACCATATATTTT. It encodes CASSKFRVSGNTIYF.

This rearrangement joins TRBV25-1 to TRBJ1-4; 8 positions agree with TRBD1. The V gene end was trimmed by 4 bases and the J gene end by 4 bases; junction bases not matched to a gene: 5. The CDR3 runs to 15 residues. Germline CDR1 and CDR2: MGHDK and SYGVNS. CDR3 bases: TGTGCCAGCAGTGTGGAGACAGGGGTTAATGAAAAACTGTTTTTT. Translating it yields CASSVETGVNEKLFF.

The rearrangement uses TRBV15 and TRBJ1-6; no clear D gene. V was trimmed by 0 bases and J by 9 bases, leaving 3 bases between them. Germline CDR1 reads LNHNV; CDR2 reads YYDKDF (reference sequence). The CDR3 is 12 residues long. CDR3 protein: CATSRDRSPLHF. CDR3 DNA sequence: TGTGCCACCAGCAGAGATCGTTCACCCCTCCACTTT.

The J gene is TRBJ2-7, the V gene TRBV29-1; unclear D gene. The CDR3 length is 11 residues. V was pared by 4 bases and J by 4 bases, with 8 bases between. Germline V lookup: CDR1 SQVTM, CDR2 ANQGSEA. The DNA of the CDR3 is TGCAGCGTTGGTGGCAGATACGAGCAGTACTTC. The encoded protein is CSVGGRYEQYF.

The V and J genes are TRBV5-6 and TRBJ2-7; D gene ambiguous. Germline CDR1 reads SGHDT; CDR2 reads YYEEEE. The V end was cut by 0 bases, the J end by 2 bases, with 9 bases between. The CDR3 has 14 amino acids. CDR3 loop: CASSLVGTPYEQYF. DNA of the CDR3: TGTGCCAGCAGCTTGGTGGGCACTCCCTACGAGCAGTACTTC.

This clone was picked up one time. The rearrangement uses TRBV9 and TRBJ2-7; D ambiguous. Germline-derived CDR1 and CDR2 are SGDLS and YYNGEE. V was pared by 1 base and J by 3 bases, with 5 bases between. CDR3 length: 12 residues. In nucleotides, the CDR3 is TGTGCCAGCAGCGTACACGGCTACGAGCAGTACTTC. It is translated as CASSVHGYEQYF.

The rearrangement links TRBV2 to TRBJ1-2; D ambiguous. Germline V lookup: CDR1 SNHLY, CDR2 FYNNEI. Trimming cost V 3 bases and J 6 bases, with 11 bases left between them. This CDR3 has 13 residues. In nucleotides, the CDR3 is TGTGCCAGCAGTGATTCAGGTCCCAATGGCTACACCTTC. Protein product: CASSDSGPNGYTF.

CDR3 in amino acids: CASREASGTGGYEQYF. For the CDR3, the DNA is TGTGCCAGCAGGGAAGCCTCCGGGACAGGGGGTTACGAGCAGTACTTC. The chain uses TRBV7-2 and TRBJ2-7; TRBD1 matches 11 bases. This CDR3 region has 16 residues. The ends lost 6 bases at V and 4 bases at J; junction bases unmatched: 11. The V gene's germline CDR1 is SGHTA and CDR2 FQGNSA.

This clone was observed a few times. The rearrangement links TRBV4-2 to TRBJ2-1, with 8 bases identical to TRBD2. V dropped 1 base and J dropped 4; count of bases not matched to a gene: 9. This CDR3 has 17 amino acids. Germline CDR1 and CDR2: LGHNA and YNFKEQ. DNA of the CDR3: TGTGCCAGCAGCCAAGTTCCAGCGGGGGATCCTTACAATGAGCAGTTCTTC. Protein: CASSQVPAGDPYNEQFF.

This rearrangement joins TRBV4-3 to TRBJ1-3; D uncertain. CDR1 LGHNA and CDR2 YSLEER come from the germline V gene. The CDR3 runs 15 residues. With 0 bases removed from V and 4 bases from J, the gap between germline ends came to 10 bases. This CDR3 reads CASSQEAREGNTIYF. CDR3 in DNA: TGCGCCAGCAGCCAAGAGGCAAGGGAGGGAAACACCATATATTTT.

The CDR3 nucleotides are TGTGCCAGCAGTCTAACCGACTCCAATGAGCAGTTCTTC. Encoded protein: CASSLTDSNEQFF. This sequence joins TRBV27 and TRBJ2-1, with D unclear. Trimming removed 5 bases from V and 6 bases from J, with 11 bases in between. Germline V gene sequence: CDR1 MNHEY, CDR2 SMNVEV (reference sequence). The CDR3 is made up of 13 amino acids.

With regard to this clone: The junction differs from germline at one of its ends, possibly a read error. The rearrangement uses TRBV7-7 and TRBJ1-3; TRBD1 matches at 7 bases. CDR1 is SSHAT and CDR2 is FNYEAQ in the germline V gene (reference sequence). This CDR3 spans 16 amino acids. The CDR3 sequence: CASSPNPGGSGNTIYF. The CDR3 DNA reads TGTGCTAGCAGCCCCAACCCAGGGGGCTCTGGAAACACCATATATTTT.

The CDR3 is CASSSTKRGTGLIINEQFF. CDR3 bases: TGTGCCAGCAGTAGCACTAAGCGAGGGACAGGGTTGATCATTAATGAGCAGTTCTTC. The rearrangement joins TRBV6-7 to TRBJ2-1, with 9 bases matching TRBD1. TRBV6-7 is marked as an open reading frame, function uncertain. CDR3 length: 19 amino acids. With 5 bases clipped from V and 7 bases from J, the junction kept 21 bases outside the gene matches.

This clone was recorded once. This chain joins TRBV5-8 and TRBJ1-4; 7 bases match TRBD1. V lost 9 bases, J lost 0 bases, and 11 bases stayed unmatched. The CDR3 has 16 amino acids. CDR1 is SGHTS and CDR2 is YDEGEE in the germline V gene. DNA of the CDR3: TGTGCCATCACACAGGGGCCTATCGCAACTAATGAAAAACTGTTTTTT. It is translated as CAITQGPIATNEKLFF.

V and J are TRBV4-1 and TRBJ1-5; D not resolved. The CDR3 totals 15 residues. Germline loops: CDR1 MGHRA, CDR2 YSYEKL. V was clipped by 1 base and J by 2 bases, with 9 bases between them. CDR3 region: CASSQGGLGNQPQHF. DNA for the CDR3: TGCGCCAGCAGCCAAGGAGGGTTAGGCAATCAGCCCCAGCATTTT.

V gene TRBV28 combines with J gene TRBJ1-2; 9 bases align to TRBD1. The trim removed 3 bases at V and 5 bases at J, leaving 13 bases unmatched. The CDR3 length is 17 residues. Germline V CDR1 and CDR2: MDHEN, SYDVKM. Here the CDR3 reads CASSLSGTGWVGYGYTF. The CDR3 DNA is TGTGCCAGCAGTTTGTCCGGGACAGGGTGGGTTGGGTATGGCTACACCTTC.

V and J are TRBV4-3 and TRBJ1-5; the D is unclear. Trimming left V 0 bases short and J 5 bases short, with 11 bases between. The CDR3 contains 15 residues. Germline CDR1 and CDR2: LGHNA and YSLEER. The CDR3 bases are TGCGCCAGCAGCCAAGATCGTCGGTTTGATCAGCCCCAGCATTTT. It is translated as CASSQDRRFDQPQHF.

A note on this clone: The sample carries other DNA sequences with the same CDR3. The chain links TRBV7-2 to TRBJ2-5; 8 bases are a match to TRBD1. This CDR3 contains 14 residues. Germline assignment: CDR1 SGHTA and CDR2 FQGNSA. V lost 4 bases, J lost 1 base, and 2 bases stayed unmatched. This CDR3 reads CASSSQGVQETQYF. The CDR3 DNA reads as TGTGCCAGCAGCTCACAGGGGGTCCAAGAGACCCAGTACTTC.

In nucleotides, the CDR3 is TGTGCCACCAGCAGAGATCACCGGGACAGGGGGTTAGGGACCCAGTACTTC. The encoded protein is CATSRDHRDRGLGTQYF. The chain uses TRBV15 and TRBJ2-5; 11 bases align to TRBD1. The CDR3 totals 17 residues. Germline trimming cut 0 bases from V and 7 bases from J; bases unmatched to any gene: 10. Germline CDR1 and CDR2: LNHNV and YYDKDF (reference sequence). Supplemented by reference TRBV15 and TRBJ2-5, the full variable domain reads DAMVIQNPRYQVTQFGKPVTLSCSQTLNHNVMYWYQQKSSQAPKLLFHYYDKDFNNEADTPDNFQSRRPNTSFCFLDIRSPGLGDTAMYLCATSRDHRDRGLGTQYFGPGTRLLVL.

The chain joins TRBV29-1 to TRBJ1-2, with 8 bases aligning to TRBD1. V gave up 4 bases and J gave up 8 bases; unmatched junction bases: 9. CDR3 length: 13 residues. The germline gives CDR1 SQVTM, CDR2 ANQGSEA. CDR3 amino acids: CSVVGQGAFGYTF. The CDR3 nucleotides read TGCAGCGTTGTAGGGCAGGGGGCGTTCGGCTACACCTTC.

The chain couples TRBV27 to TRBJ1-2, with D perhaps TRBD1 (6 bases). CDR3 size: 14 residues. V lost 3 bases to trimming and J lost 6 bases, with 14 bases between them. Germline values: CDR1 MNHEY, CDR2 SMNVEV (reference sequence). The CDR3 DNA is TGTGCCAGCAGTTTCTATGGGGGGGCAAATGGCTACACCTTC. Amino acids: CASSFYGGANGYTF.

About this clone: At one end, the junction sequence differs from germline, possibly due to a read error. Other nucleotide sequences in the sample specify the same CDR3. V and J are TRBV7-3 and TRBJ2-2; D remains unclear. Looked up from germline, CDR1 is SGHTA and CDR2 is FQGTGA. The CDR3 covers 14 residues. CDR3 DNA: TGTGCCAGCAGATTAACGGCCAACACCGGGGAGCTGTTTTTT. As protein: CASRLTANTGELFF. The variable domain in full, with the rest retrieved from reference TRBV7-3 and TRBJ2-2, is GAGVSQTPSNKVTEKGKYVELRCDPISGHTALYWYRQSLGQGPEFLIYFQGTGAADDSGLPNDRFFAVRPEGSVSTLKIQRTERGDSAVYLCASRLTANTGELFFGEGSRLTVL.